A single sample gave rise to the 4 T cell receptor beta chains below, sequenced in a study of blood T cell repertoires in COVID-19 (dated by TCRdb to 2018 to 2021). The library came from the immunoSEQ multiplex PCR assay. What TCRdb holds here is the immuneACCESS table cut down to in-frame rearrangements. Part of the clones is not present; checked against another copy, under half of the missing clones reflect an unresolved V gene, and the others are unexplained. This sample holds some 190,000 clones; 85% to 90% were observed only once. Under 2% of the sample is taken by the ten largest. Sequenced material: peripheral blood. The receptors come from a man younger than 35 with active or convalescent COVID-19.

The chain recombines TRBV11-2 with TRBJ2-1; D gene uncertain. From germline, CDR1 is SGHAT and CDR2 FQNNGV. There are 14 residues in the CDR3. V was clipped by 3 bases and J by 8 bases, with 14 bases between them. CDR3: CASSFPLPRDEQFF. The CDR3 region has the DNA TGTGCCAGCAGCTTTCCGCTTCCACGGGATGAGCAGTTCTTC.

This clone was recorded a few times. The chain employs TRBV5-1 and TRBJ1-4; no reliable D call. The CDR3 sequence is 15 residues long. V lost 5 bases to trimming and J lost 2 bases, with 13 bases between them. Germline V gene lookup returns CDR1 SGHRS and CDR2 YFSETQ. CDR3 DNA sequence: TGCGCCAGCAGAGAGAGGACTGCCACTAATGAAAAACTGTTTTTT. Translated: CASRERTATNEKLFF.

This chain connects TRBV6-5 to TRBJ1-2; possibly TRBD1 for D (6 bases). From germline, CDR1 is MNHEY and CDR2 SVGAGI. V lost 2 bases and J 8 bases, leaving 18 bases between the germline ends. The CDR3 totals 15 residues. CDR3 sequence: CASSYERGAVGGYTF. The CDR3 DNA follows: TGTGCCAGCAGTTACGAGCGGGGGGCAGTGGGCGGCTACACCTTC.

V and J are TRBV3-1 (or the pseudogene TRBV3-2) and TRBJ1-2, with D possibly matching TRBD1 (5 bases). This CDR3 has 13 amino acids. Germline CDR1 LGHDT, CDR2 YNNKEL (reference sequence). Trimming took 2 bases from V and 7 from J, leaving 11 bases between them. The CDR3: CASSQPQGTGYTF. The DNA for the CDR3 is TGTGCCAGCAGCCAACCCCAGGGTACTGGCTACACCTTC.